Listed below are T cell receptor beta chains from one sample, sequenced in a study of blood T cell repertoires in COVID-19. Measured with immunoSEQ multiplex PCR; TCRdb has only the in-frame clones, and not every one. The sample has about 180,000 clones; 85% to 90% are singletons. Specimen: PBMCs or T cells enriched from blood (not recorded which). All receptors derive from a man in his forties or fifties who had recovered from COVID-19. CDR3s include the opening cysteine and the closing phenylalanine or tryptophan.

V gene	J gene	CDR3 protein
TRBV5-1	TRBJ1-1	CASSLVGKAEAFF
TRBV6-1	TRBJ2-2	CASSERAREGGELFF
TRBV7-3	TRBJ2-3	CASSFTSGGAGKQYF
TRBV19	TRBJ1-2	CASSIEQTYGYTF
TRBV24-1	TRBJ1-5	CATRGGGVLTNQPQHF
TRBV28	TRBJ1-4	CASSPGTGLEKLFF
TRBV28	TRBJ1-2	CASSPGAANYGYTF
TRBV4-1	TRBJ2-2	CASSQLAGGGAGELFF
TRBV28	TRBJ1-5	CASSLEQWLEPQHF
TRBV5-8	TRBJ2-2	CASSLAGRGTGELFF
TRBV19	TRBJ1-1	CASSIGTGFEAFF
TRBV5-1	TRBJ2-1	CASTRLAGGPAGEQFF
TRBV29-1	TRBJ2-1	CSVNSGSRNEQFF
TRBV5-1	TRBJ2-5	CASRESEIIQETQYF
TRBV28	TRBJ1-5	CASSLSSGPQHF
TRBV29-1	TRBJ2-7	CSVAPTGSSYEQYF
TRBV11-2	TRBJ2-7	CASSAGPLAGVYEQYF
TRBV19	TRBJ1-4	CASSISRGREKLFF
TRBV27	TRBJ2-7	CASSPIESSYEQYF
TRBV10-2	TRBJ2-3	CASRGDSSWADTQYF
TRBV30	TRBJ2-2	CAWTTPGQGNTGELFF
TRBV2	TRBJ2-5	CASRGERELEETQYF
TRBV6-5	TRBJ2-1	CASSYGGLANEQFF
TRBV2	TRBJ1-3	CASTAQGLRNTIYF
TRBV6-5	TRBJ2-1	CASFSSLVYNEQFF
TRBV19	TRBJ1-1	CASSPEFGAFF
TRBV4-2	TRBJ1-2	CASSQEARARYGYTF
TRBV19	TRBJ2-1	CASNSPLREGLNEQFF
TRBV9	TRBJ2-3	CASSGEVTGSGTQYF
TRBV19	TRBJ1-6	CASGTDTSSYNSPLHF
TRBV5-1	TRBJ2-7	CASSLGHRDAYEQYF
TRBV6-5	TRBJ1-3	CASSKIQGPDTIYF
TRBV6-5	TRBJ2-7	CASRIKGQGTKQYF
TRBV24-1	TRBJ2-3	CATSPGFADTQYF
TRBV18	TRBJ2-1	CASSPLPTNEQFF
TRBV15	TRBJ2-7	CATSRDPDSSYEQYF
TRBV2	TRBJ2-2	CASLPTSGGVTGELFF
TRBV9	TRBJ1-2	CASSVDRGHYGYTF
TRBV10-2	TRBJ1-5	CASRQGNQPQHF
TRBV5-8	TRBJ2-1	CASSVQGGNEQFF
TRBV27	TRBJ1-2	CASRGGTPVNYGYTF
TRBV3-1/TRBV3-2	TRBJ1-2	CASSHRTAGQSRGYTF
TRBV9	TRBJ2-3	CASSASRTGSTDTQYF
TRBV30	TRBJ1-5	CAWDDRAVQPQHF
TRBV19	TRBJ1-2	CASNDPQGRGYTF
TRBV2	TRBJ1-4	CASTHPTGGVEKLFF
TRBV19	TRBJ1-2	CASTITGGQSYGYTF
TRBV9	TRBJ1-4	CASSVAGGGEKLFF
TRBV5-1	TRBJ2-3	CASRDGGSTDTQYF
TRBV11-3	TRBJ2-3	CASSSPSGGLTDTQYF
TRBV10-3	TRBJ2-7	CATLQQGLGPLYEQYF
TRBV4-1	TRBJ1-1	CASRPIGKNTEAFF
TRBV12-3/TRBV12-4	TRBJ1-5	CASSGRVSPQHF
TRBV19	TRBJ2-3	CASSLRDRISTDTQYF
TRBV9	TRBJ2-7	CASSVAGGAEQYF